The 21 T cell receptor beta chains presented below share a single source sample, sequenced in a study of CD8 T cells in Susac syndrome. Reverse transcription of about 0.45 to 1 ug RNA used random hexamers. TCRdb redid the calling of the immunoSEQ multiplex PCR reads with MiXCR, one entry per CDR3 protein. Of roughly 160,000 distinct CDR3 sequences listed, around 95% were seen once; the top ten hold roughly 0.14%. The sequenced sample consisted of CD4+ T cells from PBMCs. The receptors originated from a human donor in good health.

The chain couples TRBV19 to TRBJ1-2; possibly TRBD1 for D (5 bases). Between the trimmed V and J ends, which lost 5 bases and 7 bases, there was a span of 11 bases. Germline lookup yields CDR1 LNHDA and CDR2 SQIVND (reference sequence). This CDR3 has 12 amino acids. The CDR3 is CASSPGIRGYTF. CDR3 DNA sequence: TGTGCCAGTAGTCCAGGGATCCGTGGCTACACCTTC.

This chain joins TRBV6-7 and TRBJ2-1, with a tentative D call TRBD1 (5 bases). TRBV6-7 has ORF status, its function being uncertain. The length of the CDR3 is 16 residues. The germline V and J ends were trimmed by 7 bases and 2 bases, with 18 bases remaining between them. The CDR3 coding sequence is TGTGCCAGCACCCCCGCCAAAGGGGAAACCTACAATGAGCAGTTCTTC. Encoded protein: CASTPAKGETYNEQFF.

This clonotype was counted a single time. The CDR3: CSARDSDTEAFF. CDR3 DNA sequence: TGCAGTGCTAGAGATAGTGACACTGAAGCTTTCTTT. This sequence joins TRBV20-1 and TRBJ1-1, with D hard to call. Between the trimmed V and J ends, which lost 0 bases and 3 bases, there was a span of 5 bases. CDR3 length: 12 amino acids. Germline values: CDR1 DFQATT, CDR2 SNEGSKA (reference sequence).

The V and J genes are TRBV27 and TRBJ1-2; D call uncertain. Trimming stripped 3 bases from V and 4 bases from J, with 9 bases between. The CDR3 has 13 residues. Germline-derived CDR1 and CDR2 are MNHEY and SMNVEV (reference sequence). The CDR3 region is CASSFEGGYGYTF. CDR3 sequence (DNA): TGTGCCAGCAGTTTCGAGGGAGGCTATGGCTACACCTTC.

The chain employs TRBV20-1 and TRBJ1-5; D is undetermined. Per germline, CDR1 DFQATT and CDR2 SNEGSKA (reference sequence). Between the trimmed V and J ends, which lost 0 bases and 5 bases, there was a span of 11 bases. CDR3 size: 14 residues. CDR3 nucleotide sequence: TGCAGTGCTAGAGAGGGCTCAGGCGATCAGCCCCAGCATTTT. Protein: CSAREGSGDQPQHF.

The chain is built from TRBV5-4 and TRBJ1-2; D remains unclear. In germline, CDR1 is SGHNT, CDR2 YYREEE (reference sequence). This CDR3 spans 12 amino acids. Trimming pared 4 bases from V and 3 bases from J, leaving 7 bases between. CDR3 residues: CASSTTDYGYTF. The CDR3 DNA sequence: TGTGCCAGCAGCACCACGGACTATGGCTACACCTTC.

The chain joins TRBV30 to TRBJ2-3; the D call may be TRBD1 or TRBD2 (6 bases each). In germline, CDR1 is GTSNPN, CDR2 SVGIG (reference sequence). This CDR3 is built from 15 residues. Trimming shortened V by 0 bases and J by 4 bases, and 14 bases separated the two germline ends. CDR3 residues: CAWSVKWGAADTQYF. The CDR3 DNA follows: TGTGCCTGGAGTGTAAAGTGGGGGGCCGCAGATACGCAGTATTTT.

The gene calls are TRBV7-9 and TRBJ1-2, with 9 bases that match TRBD1. V shed 5 bases and J 7 bases; nucleotides not matched to a gene: 5. The CDR3 runs 13 residues. Per germline, CDR1 SEHNR and CDR2 FQNEAQ (reference sequence). CDR3 protein: CASSEDRGSGYTF. CDR3 DNA sequence: TGTGCCAGCAGCGAGGACAGGGGTAGTGGCTACACCTTC.

This rearrangement joins TRBV20-1 to TRBJ2-7, with D tentatively TRBD1 or TRBD2 (6 bases each). V shed 0 bases and J shed 5 bases, with 17 bases lying between them. CDR1 is DFQATT, CDR2 SNEGSKA, per germline (reference sequence). The CDR3 contains 15 residues. The CDR3 coding sequence is TGCAGTGCTAGAGATCCCCGGGACTCAGGGGACGAGCAGTACTTC. Translating it yields CSARDPRDSGDEQYF.

This sequence joins TRBV29-1 and TRBJ2-5; D is unresolved. This CDR3 contains 12 residues. Trimming pared 6 bases from V and 7 bases from J, leaving 15 bases between. Germline lookup yields CDR1 SQVTM and CDR2 ANQGSEA. CDR3 residues: CSVGGSKGTQYF. In DNA form, the CDR3 reads TGCAGCGTCGGTGGATCTAAAGGGACCCAGTACTTC.

The J gene is TRBJ2-7, the V gene TRBV7-8; 8 nucleotides agree with TRBD2. J gave up 4 bases and V 7 bases, and 9 bases lay outside the gene matches. From germline, CDR1 is SGHVS and CDR2 FQNEAQ. The CDR3 is made up of 14 amino acids. CDR3 in DNA: TGTGCCAGCACCACCCTGACTAGCGTGTACGAGCAGTACTTC. Translated, it gives CASTTLTSVYEQYF.

The chain uses TRBV27 and TRBJ2-3, with a possible D match to TRBD2 (6 bases). The CDR3 runs 15 residues. With 6 bases removed from V and 6 bases from J, the gap between germline ends came to 19 bases. Germline V gene sequence: CDR1 MNHEY, CDR2 SMNVEV (reference sequence). CDR3 amino acids: CASRPTSLGTDTQYF. In DNA form, the CDR3 reads TGTGCCAGCAGACCTACTAGCTTGGGGACCGATACGCAGTATTTT.

J is TRBJ2-5 and V is TRBV15, with 10 bases that match TRBD2. Unmatched junction bases numbered 4, after V lost 1 base and J lost 2 bases. The CDR3 spans 16 residues. The germline V gene encodes CDR1 LNHNV and CDR2 YYDKDF (reference sequence). CDR3 region: CATSRAQLAGQETQYF. CDR3 in DNA: TGTGCCACCAGCAGAGCCCAACTAGCGGGGCAAGAGACCCAGTACTTC.

V and J are TRBV27 and TRBJ2-3, with D tentatively TRBD2 (5 bases). CDR3 length: 14 residues. V was pared by 2 bases and J by 6 bases, with 12 bases between. Germline CDR1 and CDR2: MNHEY and SMNVEV (reference sequence). The CDR3 DNA is TGTGCCAGCAGTTTAATCCGCGGGTATGATACGCAGTATTTT. Its translation is CASSLIRGYDTQYF.

This chain links TRBV13 with TRBJ2-6, with D possibly matching TRBD2 (7 bases). In germline, CDR1 is PRHDT, CDR2 FYEKMQ (reference sequence). This CDR3 contains 19 residues. V was shortened by 4 bases and J by 4 bases, with 23 bases between the two germline ends. The CDR3 nucleotides are TGTGCCAGCAGCTCCCGATATTGGGGGGGGCTCGCAGGGGCCAACGTCCTGACTTTC. It is translated as CASSSRYWGGLAGANVLTF.

This chain connects TRBV20-1 to TRBJ1-2; D call uncertain. The CDR3 sequence is 11 residues long. Trimming left V 5 bases short and J 5 bases short, with 9 bases between. The V gene's germline CDR1 is DFQATT and CDR2 SNEGSKA (reference sequence). The CDR3 DNA reads TGCAGTGCTCGAATCGGGTATGGCTACACCTTC. As protein: CSARIGYGYTF.

CDR3 sequence reads: CASSFSNLYEQYF. Written as DNA, the CDR3 is TGTGCCAGCAGCTTTTCGAATCTCTACGAGCAGTACTTC. The chain combines TRBV7-2 with TRBJ2-7, with no clear D. V was clipped by 3 bases and J by 3 bases, with 9 bases between them. Germline CDR1 SGHTA, CDR2 FQGNSA. The CDR3 has 13 amino acids.

The V gene is TRBV5-1, the J gene TRBJ1-1, with D maybe TRBD1 (6 bases). The germline CDR1 and CDR2 sequences are SGHRS and YFSETQ. The V end was cut by 6 bases, the J end by 0 bases, with 12 bases between. This CDR3 comprises 14 residues. In DNA, the CDR3 is TGCGCCAGCAAACGGACAGTTTTGAACACTGAAGCTTTCTTT. Protein: CASKRTVLNTEAFF.

The chain carries TRBV14 and TRBJ1-6; tentative D call: TRBD1 (5 bases). Germline-derived CDR1 and CDR2 are SGHDN and FVKESK. This CDR3 region has 15 residues. V lost 5 bases and J lost 6, with 14 bases in between. In DNA, the CDR3 is TGTGCCAGCAGCTTCAACCGGGACTCTAATTCACCCCTCCACTTT. Encoded protein: CASSFNRDSNSPLHF.

The chain recombines TRBV21-1 with TRBJ2-5; the table's D gene call, TRBD1, was not cross checked with the DNA. TRBV21-1 corresponds to a pseudogene. CDR3 length: 16 residues. CDR3 bases: TGTGCCAGCAGCAAAGAGGGCGCTAGCAGCAACGAGACCCAGTACTTC. This encodes CASSKEGASSNETQYF.

This chain connects TRBV7-3 to TRBJ1-6, with TRBD1 identical over 7 bases. V shed 6 bases, J shed 4 bases, and the junction held 3 bases outside the gene matches. CDR1 is SGHTA and CDR2 is FQGTGA in the germline V gene. This CDR3 has 14 residues. DNA for the CDR3: TGTGCCAGCAGGCCGGGACAGTATAATTCACCCCTCCACTTT. This sequence encodes CASRPGQYNSPLHF.